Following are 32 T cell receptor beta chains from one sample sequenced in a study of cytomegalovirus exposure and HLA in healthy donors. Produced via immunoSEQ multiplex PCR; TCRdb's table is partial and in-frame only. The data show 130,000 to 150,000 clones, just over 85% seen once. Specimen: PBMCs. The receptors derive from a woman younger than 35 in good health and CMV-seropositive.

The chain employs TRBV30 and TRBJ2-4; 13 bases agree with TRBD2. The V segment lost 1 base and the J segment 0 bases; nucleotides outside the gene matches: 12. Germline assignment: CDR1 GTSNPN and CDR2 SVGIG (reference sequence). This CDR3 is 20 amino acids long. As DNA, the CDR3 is TGTGCCTGGAGTGCCCAATTACTAGCGGGGGGGGTCCGAGCCAAAAACATTCAGTACTTC. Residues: CAWSAQLLAGGVRAKNIQYF.

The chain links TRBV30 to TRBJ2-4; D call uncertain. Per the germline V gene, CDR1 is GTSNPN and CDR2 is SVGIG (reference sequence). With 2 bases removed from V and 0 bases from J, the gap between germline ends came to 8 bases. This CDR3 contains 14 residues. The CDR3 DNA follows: TGTGCCTGGAGTTCCCCGCGAGCCAAAAACATTCAGTACTTC. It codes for CAWSSPRAKNIQYF.

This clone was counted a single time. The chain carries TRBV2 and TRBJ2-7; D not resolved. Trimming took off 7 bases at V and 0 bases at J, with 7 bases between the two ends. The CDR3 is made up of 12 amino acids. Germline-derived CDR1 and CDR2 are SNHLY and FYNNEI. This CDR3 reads CASNGFSYEQYF. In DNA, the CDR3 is TGTGCCAGCAACGGTTTCTCCTACGAGCAGTACTTC.

The CDR3 coding sequence is TGTGCCAGCAGCTTAGGGAATGGAGGCGGCTACACCTTC. Protein: CASSLGNGGGYTF. The J gene is TRBJ1-2, the V gene TRBV7-6; D is ambiguous. The V end was cut by 1 base, the J end by 8 bases, with 11 bases between. CDR3 length: 13 residues. CDR1 is SGHVS and CDR2 is FNYEAQ in the germline V gene. The complete variable domain, with remaining parts taken from reference TRBV7-6 and TRBJ1-2, reads GAGVSQSPRYKVTKRGQDVALRCDPISGHVSLYWYRQALGQGPEFLTYFNYEAQQDKSGLPNDRFSAERPEGSISTLTIQRTEQRDSAMYRCASSLGNGGGYTFGSGTRLTVV.

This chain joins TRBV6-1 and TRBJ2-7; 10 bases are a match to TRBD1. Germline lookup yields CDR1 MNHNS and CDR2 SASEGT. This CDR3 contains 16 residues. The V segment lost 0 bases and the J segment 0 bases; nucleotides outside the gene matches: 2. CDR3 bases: TGTGCCAGCAGTGAAGCCTGGGACAGGGGCTCCTACGAGCAGTACTTC. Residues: CASSEAWDRGSYEQYF.

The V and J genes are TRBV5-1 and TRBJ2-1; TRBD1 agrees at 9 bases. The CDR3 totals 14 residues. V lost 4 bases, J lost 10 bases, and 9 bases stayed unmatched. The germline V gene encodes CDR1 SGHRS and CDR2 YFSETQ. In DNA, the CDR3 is TGCGCCAGCAGCCAGGGACAGGGTCAAGGGGAGCAGTTCTTC. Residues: CASSQGQGQGEQFF.

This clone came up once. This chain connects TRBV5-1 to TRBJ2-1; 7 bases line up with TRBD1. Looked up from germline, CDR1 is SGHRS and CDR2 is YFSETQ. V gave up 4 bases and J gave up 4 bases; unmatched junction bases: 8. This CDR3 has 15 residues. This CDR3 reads CASSPIGTVYNEQFF. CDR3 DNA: TGCGCCAGCAGCCCTATCGGGACAGTTTACAATGAGCAGTTCTTC.

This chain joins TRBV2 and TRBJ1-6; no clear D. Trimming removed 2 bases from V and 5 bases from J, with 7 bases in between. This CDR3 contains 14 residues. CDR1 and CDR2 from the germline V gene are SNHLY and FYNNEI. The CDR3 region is CASSEYSNNSPLHF. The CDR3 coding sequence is TGTGCCAGCAGTGAATATTCTAATAATTCACCCCTCCACTTT.

The CDR3 nucleotides are TGTGCCAGCGGGCAGGGTGAAAAACTGTTTTTT. Translated: CASGQGEKLFF. This chain joins TRBV9 and TRBJ1-4, with D maybe TRBD1 (5 bases). V was cut by 7 bases and J by 7 bases, with 8 bases left in between. This CDR3 is 11 amino acids long. CDR1 and CDR2 (germline): SGDLS, YYNGEE.

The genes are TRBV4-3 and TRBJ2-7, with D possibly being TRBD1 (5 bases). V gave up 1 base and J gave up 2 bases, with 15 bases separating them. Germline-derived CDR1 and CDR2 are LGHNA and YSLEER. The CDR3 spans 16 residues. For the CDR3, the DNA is TGCGCCAGCAGCCAAGCCACGGGTATAGGGGCCTACGAGCAGTACTTC. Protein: CASSQATGIGAYEQYF.

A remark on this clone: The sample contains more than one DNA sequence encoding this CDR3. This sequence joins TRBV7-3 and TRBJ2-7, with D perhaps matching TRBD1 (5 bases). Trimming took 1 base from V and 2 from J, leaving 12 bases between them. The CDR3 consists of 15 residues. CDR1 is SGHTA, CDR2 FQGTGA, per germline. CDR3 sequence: CASSLRAGPTYEQYF. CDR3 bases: TGTGCCAGCAGCTTAAGGGCAGGGCCGACCTACGAGCAGTACTTC.

DNA for the CDR3: TGTGCCACCAGCATTGTCCGCTCTGGAAACACCATATATTTT. This encodes CATSIVRSGNTIYF. This chain connects TRBV15 to TRBJ1-3; D gene ambiguous. The V gene's germline CDR1 is LNHNV and CDR2 YYDKDF (reference sequence). This CDR3 contains 14 residues. V was shortened by 4 bases and J by 0 bases, with 7 bases between the two germline ends.

The CDR3 region is CASSLGGRGRETQYF. The CDR3 bases are TGTGCCAGCAGCTTAGGTGGCAGGGGGCGAGAGACCCAGTACTTC. The chain joins TRBV7-9 to TRBJ2-5; 8 bases align to TRBD1. Germline values: CDR1 SEHNR, CDR2 FQNEAQ (reference sequence). CDR3 size: 15 residues. Trimming cost V 1 base and J 4 bases; bases outside gene matches: 5. The entire variable domain, with the rest obtained from reference TRBV7-9 and TRBJ2-5, is as follows: DTGVSQNPRHKITKRGQNVTFRCDPISEHNRLYWYRQTLGQGPEFLTYFQNEAQLEKSRLLSDRFSAERPKGSFSTLEIQRTEQGDSAMYLCASSLGGRGRETQYFGPGTRLLVL.

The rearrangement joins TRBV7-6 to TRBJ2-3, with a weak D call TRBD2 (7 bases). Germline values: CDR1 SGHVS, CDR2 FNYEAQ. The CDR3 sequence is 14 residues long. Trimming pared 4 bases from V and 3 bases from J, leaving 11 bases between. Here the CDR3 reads CASSSEGGTDTQYF. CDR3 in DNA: TGTGCCAGCAGCTCCGAGGGGGGGACAGATACGCAGTATTTT.

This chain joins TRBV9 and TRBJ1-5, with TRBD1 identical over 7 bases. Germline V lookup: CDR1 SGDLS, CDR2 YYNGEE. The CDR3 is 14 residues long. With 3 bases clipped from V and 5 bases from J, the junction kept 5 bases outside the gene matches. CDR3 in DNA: TGTGCCAGCAGCGACCGGGACAGTTATCAGCCCCAGCATTTT. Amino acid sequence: CASSDRDSYQPQHF.

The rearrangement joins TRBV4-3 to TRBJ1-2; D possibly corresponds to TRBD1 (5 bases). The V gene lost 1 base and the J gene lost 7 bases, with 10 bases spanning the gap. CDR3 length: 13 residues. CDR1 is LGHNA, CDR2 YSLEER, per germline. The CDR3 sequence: CASSQVGAGGYTF. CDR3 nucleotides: TGCGCCAGCAGCCAAGTTGGGGCAGGTGGCTACACCTTC.

CDR3 loop: CASSSNREGEQFF. Written as DNA, the CDR3 is TGTGCCAGCAGTTCCAACAGGGAGGGTGAGCAGTTCTTC. The J gene is TRBJ2-1, the V gene TRBV28; perhaps TRBD2 as D (7 bases). CDR3 length: 13 residues. CDR1 and CDR2 from the germline V gene are MDHEN and SYDVKM. Trimming took off 4 bases at V and 9 bases at J, with 13 bases between the two ends.

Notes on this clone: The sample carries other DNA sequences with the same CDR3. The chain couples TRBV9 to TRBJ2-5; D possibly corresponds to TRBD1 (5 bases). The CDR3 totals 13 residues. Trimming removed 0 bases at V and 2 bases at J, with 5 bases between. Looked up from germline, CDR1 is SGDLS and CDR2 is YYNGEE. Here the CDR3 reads CASSVGQQETQYF. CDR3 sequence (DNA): TGTGCCAGCAGCGTAGGACAGCAAGAGACCCAGTACTTC.

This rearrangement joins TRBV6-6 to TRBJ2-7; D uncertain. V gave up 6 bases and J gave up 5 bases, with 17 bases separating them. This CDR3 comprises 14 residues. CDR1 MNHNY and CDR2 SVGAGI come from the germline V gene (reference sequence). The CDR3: CASSPRYMVDEQYF. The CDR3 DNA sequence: TGTGCCAGCAGCCCCCGATACATGGTCGACGAGCAGTACTTC.

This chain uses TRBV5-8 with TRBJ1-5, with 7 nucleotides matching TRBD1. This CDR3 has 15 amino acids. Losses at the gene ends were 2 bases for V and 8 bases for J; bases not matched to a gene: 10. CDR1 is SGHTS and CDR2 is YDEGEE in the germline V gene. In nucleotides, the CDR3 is TGTGCCAGCAGCTTACAAGGGGGCCCAGGGGAGCCCCAGCATTTT. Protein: CASSLQGGPGEPQHF. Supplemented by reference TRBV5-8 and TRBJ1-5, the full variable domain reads EAGVTQSPTHLIKTRGQQATLRCSPISGHTSVYWYQQALGLGLQFLLWYDEGEERNRGNFPPRFSGRQFPNYSSELNVNALELEDSALYLCASSLQGGPGEPQHFGDGTRLSIL.

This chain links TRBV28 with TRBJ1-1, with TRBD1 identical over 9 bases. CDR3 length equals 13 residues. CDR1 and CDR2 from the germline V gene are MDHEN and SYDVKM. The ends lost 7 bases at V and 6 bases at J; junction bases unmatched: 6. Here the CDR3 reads CASKTGGLAEAFF. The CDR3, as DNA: TGTGCCAGCAAAACAGGGGGCTTGGCTGAAGCTTTCTTT.

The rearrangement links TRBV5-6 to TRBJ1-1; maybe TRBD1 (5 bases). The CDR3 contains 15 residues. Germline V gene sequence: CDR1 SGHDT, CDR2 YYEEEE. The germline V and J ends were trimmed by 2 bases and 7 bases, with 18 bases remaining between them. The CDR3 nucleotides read TGTGCCAGCAGCTTTTGGAGGGGATGGGGAAATGAAGCTTTCTTT. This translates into CASSFWRGWGNEAFF.

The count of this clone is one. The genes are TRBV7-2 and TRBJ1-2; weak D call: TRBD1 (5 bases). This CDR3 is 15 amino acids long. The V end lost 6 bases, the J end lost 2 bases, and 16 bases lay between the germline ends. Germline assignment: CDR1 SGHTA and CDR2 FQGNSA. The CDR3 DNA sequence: TGTGCCAGCAGGGCCCAGGGCTCTTTCAACTATGGCTACACCTTC. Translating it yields CASRAQGSFNYGYTF.

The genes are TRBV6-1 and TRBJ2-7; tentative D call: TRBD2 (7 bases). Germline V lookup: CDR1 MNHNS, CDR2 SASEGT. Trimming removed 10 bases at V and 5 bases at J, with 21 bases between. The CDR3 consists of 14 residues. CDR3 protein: CAIEGGGPRDEQYF. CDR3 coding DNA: TGTGCCATTGAGGGGGGGGGCCCTCGGGACGAGCAGTACTTC.

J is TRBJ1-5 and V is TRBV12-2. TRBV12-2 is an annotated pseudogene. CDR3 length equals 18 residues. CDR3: CASRLEIRGGNGNQPQHF. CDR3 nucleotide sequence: TGTGCAAGTCGCTTAGAGATAAGGGGGGGAAATGGCAATCAGCCCCAGCATTTT.

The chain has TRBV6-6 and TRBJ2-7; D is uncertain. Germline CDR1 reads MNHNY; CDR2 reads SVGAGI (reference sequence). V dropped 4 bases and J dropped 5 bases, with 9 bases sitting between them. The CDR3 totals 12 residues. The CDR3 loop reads CASSFDTNEQYF. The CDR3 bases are TGTGCCAGCAGTTTCGACACCAACGAGCAGTACTTC.

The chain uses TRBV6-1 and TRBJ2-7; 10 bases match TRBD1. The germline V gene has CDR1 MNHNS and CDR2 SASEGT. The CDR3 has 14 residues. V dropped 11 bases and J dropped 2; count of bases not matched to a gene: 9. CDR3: CACLRDRGAYEQYF. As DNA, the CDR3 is TGTGCCTGTCTCCGGGACAGGGGCGCCTACGAGCAGTACTTC.

CDR3 residues: CASSLSGGGINEQFF. The CDR3 nucleotides are TGTGCCAGCAGCTTAAGCGGGGGGGGAATTAATGAGCAGTTCTTC. The V and J genes are TRBV7-8 and TRBJ2-1, with 10 bases fitting TRBD2. This CDR3 is built from 15 residues. Germline CDR1 and CDR2: SGHVS and FQNEAQ. J gave up 7 bases and V 2 bases, and 5 bases lay outside the gene matches.

CDR3 region: CASSKDPGGGYTF. The CDR3 DNA reads as TGTGCCAGCAGCAAAGATCCAGGGGGCGGCTACACCTTC. The J gene is TRBJ1-2, the V gene TRBV21-1; whether TRBD1, the table's D call, matches the DNA was not checked. TRBV21-1 is flagged as a pseudogene. CDR3 size: 13 residues.

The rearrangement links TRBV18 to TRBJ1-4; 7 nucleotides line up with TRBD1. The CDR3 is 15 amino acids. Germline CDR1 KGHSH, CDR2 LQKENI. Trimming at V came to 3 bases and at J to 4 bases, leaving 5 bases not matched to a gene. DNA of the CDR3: TGTGCCAGCTCACCCCAACAGGGGTTTAATGAAAAACTGTTTTTT. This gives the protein CASSPQQGFNEKLFF.

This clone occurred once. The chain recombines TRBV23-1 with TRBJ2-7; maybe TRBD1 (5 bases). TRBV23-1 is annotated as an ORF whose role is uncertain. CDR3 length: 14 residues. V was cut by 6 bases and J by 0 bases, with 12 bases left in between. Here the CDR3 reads CASRPRARSYEQYF. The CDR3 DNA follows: TGCGCCAGCAGACCCAGGGCCCGCTCCTACGAGCAGTACTTC.

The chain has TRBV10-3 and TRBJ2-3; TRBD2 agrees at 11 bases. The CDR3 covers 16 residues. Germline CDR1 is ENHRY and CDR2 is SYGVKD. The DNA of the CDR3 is TGTGCAGCTCGAGGTGGGACTAGCGGCTTCACAGATACGCAGTATTTT. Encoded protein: CAARGGTSGFTDTQYF.